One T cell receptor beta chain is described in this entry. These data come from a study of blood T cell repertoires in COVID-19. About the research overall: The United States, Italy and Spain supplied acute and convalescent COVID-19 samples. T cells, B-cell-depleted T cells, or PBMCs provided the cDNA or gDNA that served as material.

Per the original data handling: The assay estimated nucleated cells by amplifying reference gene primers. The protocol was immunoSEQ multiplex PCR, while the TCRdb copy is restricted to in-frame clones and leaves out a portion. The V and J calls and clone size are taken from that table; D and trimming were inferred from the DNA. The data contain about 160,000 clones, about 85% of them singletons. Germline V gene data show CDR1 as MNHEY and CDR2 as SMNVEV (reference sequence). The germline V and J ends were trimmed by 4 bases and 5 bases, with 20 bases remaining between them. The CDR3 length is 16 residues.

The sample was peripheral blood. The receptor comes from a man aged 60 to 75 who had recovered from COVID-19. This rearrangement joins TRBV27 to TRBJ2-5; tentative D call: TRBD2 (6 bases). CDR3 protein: CASSSLLRGFLETQYF. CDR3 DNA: TGTGCCAGCAGTTCGCTCCTTCGGGGGTTTCTGGAGACCCAGTACTTC.